This entry concerns a single T cell receptor beta chain. The CDR3 ends on some other residue instead of the conserved phenylalanine or tryptophan, so this is likely a read error. The CDR3 runs 13 residues. Trimming took off 2 bases at V and 2 bases at J, with 9 bases between the two ends. The germline V gene encodes CDR1 GTSNPN and CDR2 SVGIG (reference sequence). TCRbeta library preparation incorporated unique molecular identifiers. TCRdb reprocessed the PCR reads with MiXCR, giving one entry per CDR3 protein. The data show over 550,000 distinct CDR3 sequences, approximately 10% seen once. This sample was taken from a study of T-cell reconstitution after alpha-beta-depleted transplantation in children.

This chain connects TRBV30 to TRBJ1-1; D possibly corresponds to TRBD1 (5 bases). The specimen comprised PBMCs from the stem cell graft donor, sampled from the stem cell graft. The receptor comes from a human donor who donated a stem cell graft to a child with acute myeloid leukemia. The CDR3 DNA sequence: TGTGCCTGGAGTAGGGGTTCAAACACTGAAGCTTTCTGT. This sequence encodes CAWSRGSNTEAFC.